This entry lists 26 T cell receptor beta chains sequenced from one sample in a study of blood T cell repertoires in COVID-19. The method was immunoSEQ multiplex PCR; TCRdb's version includes in-frame clones alone and lacks a portion of them. This repertoire shows 80,000 to 100,000 clones, more than 70% found once; its top ten account for about 20%. The sequenced sample consisted of peripheral blood. The receptors shown here come from a human donor in a cohort sampled during active COVID-19.

V gene TRBV28 combines with J gene TRBJ1-1, with 7 bases lining up with TRBD1. There are 14 residues in the CDR3. V gave up 6 bases and J gave up 5 bases; unmatched junction bases: 9. The germline CDR1 and CDR2 sequences are MDHEN and SYDVKM. The CDR3 region is CASRSGGTATEAFF. CDR3 bases: TGTGCCAGCAGATCAGGGGGGACGGCGACTGAAGCTTTCTTT.

The chain combines TRBV7-3 with TRBJ1-5; perhaps TRBD1 as D (5 bases). The CDR3 contains 13 residues. Trimming took off 3 bases at V and 7 bases at J, with 10 bases between the two ends. Germline V CDR1 and CDR2: SGHTA, FQGTGA. The DNA for the CDR3 is TGTGCCAGCAGCTTGGGACTCAACCAGCCCCAGCATTTT. Its protein is CASSLGLNQPQHF.

This rearrangement joins TRBV6-4 to TRBJ2-1, with D possibly matching TRBD2 (5 bases). The CDR3 is 15 amino acids. Germline CDR1 is MRHNA and CDR2 is SNTAGT. The ends were cut back, 2 bases at V and 8 bases at J, with 16 bases in the middle. The CDR3 reads CASSDVRALGDEQFF. Here the CDR3 DNA reads TGTGCCAGCAGTGACGTGAGGGCCCTCGGCGATGAGCAGTTCTTC.

CDR3 sequence (DNA): TGTGCCATCAACGGGGGAAAGGCGGGAGGACGTCCCGGGCCCACAGGTACGCAGTATTTT. It specifies CAINGGKAGGRPGPTGTQYF. The chain links TRBV21-1 to TRBJ2-3; the D call of TRBD2 is as the table states it, not checked on the DNA. TRBV21-1 is noted as a pseudogene. This CDR3 is built from 20 residues.

This clone was seen only once. The chain joins TRBV23-1 to TRBJ1-6; a possible D gene is TRBD1 (5 bases). TRBV23-1 is identified as an open reading frame with a role that is uncertain. There are 14 residues in the CDR3. Trimming left V 7 bases short and J 7 bases short, with 14 bases between. The CDR3 protein is CASTDSDLNSPLHF. CDR3 nucleotide sequence: TGCGCCAGCACCGACAGTGACCTCAATTCACCCCTCCACTTT.

The chain employs TRBV2 and TRBJ2-5, with D tentatively TRBD1 (7 bases). V was shortened by 3 bases and J by 0 bases, with 17 bases between the two germline ends. The CDR3 totals 17 residues. Germline CDR1 reads SNHLY; CDR2 reads FYNNEI. CDR3 region: CASSEKAGGLYQETQYF. CDR3 DNA sequence: TGTGCCAGCAGTGAGAAGGCAGGGGGGCTGTACCAAGAGACCCAGTACTTC.

J is TRBJ2-5 and V is TRBV6-2 or TRBV6-3; D remains unclear. The CDR3 length is 13 residues. V was shortened by 2 bases and J by 4 bases, with 8 bases between the two germline ends. Germline V gene sequence: CDR1 MNHEY, CDR2 SVGEGT. The CDR3 spells CASSYVSSETQYF. Written as DNA, the CDR3 is TGTGCCAGCAGTTACGTGAGTTCAGAGACCCAGTACTTC.

The V gene is TRBV3-1 (or the pseudogene TRBV3-2), the J gene TRBJ2-7; no clear D. The V gene lost 4 bases and the J gene lost 7 bases, with 14 bases spanning the gap. CDR1 and CDR2 (germline): LGHDT, YNNKEL (reference sequence). The CDR3 spans 13 residues. CDR3 residues: CASSPEPGWEQYF. The CDR3 nucleotides read TGTGCCAGCAGCCCCGAACCGGGTTGGGAGCAGTACTTC.

As concerns this clone: The sample holds other DNA sequences that translate to the same CDR3. The chain recombines TRBV6-5 with TRBJ2-7, with TRBD2 identical over 10 bases. Per germline, CDR1 MNHEY and CDR2 SVGAGI. Trimming removed 2 bases from V and 3 bases from J; junction bases left unmatched: 4. The CDR3 is 15 amino acids. The CDR3 DNA follows: TGTGCCAGCAGTTACAGACTAGCGGGTAACTACGAGCAGTACTTC. It codes for CASSYRLAGNYEQYF.

The J gene is TRBJ2-7, the V gene TRBV19; 7 nucleotides align to TRBD1. Germline lookup yields CDR1 LNHDA and CDR2 SQIVND (reference sequence). This CDR3 has 15 amino acids. V gave up 5 bases and J gave up 5 bases; unmatched junction bases: 12. CDR3: CASSPGRQGTNEQYF. Written as DNA, the CDR3 is TGTGCCAGTAGTCCAGGAAGACAGGGCACGAACGAGCAGTACTTC.

This clone came up once. The chain combines TRBV5-5 with TRBJ1-2, with 8 bases aligning to TRBD1. Germline V CDR1 and CDR2: SGHKS, YYEKEE (reference sequence). The CDR3 totals 15 residues. V lost 4 bases, J lost 4 bases, and 9 bases stayed unmatched. CDR3 nucleotides: TGTGCCAGCAGCGTGTCTGACAGGGGAGGCTATGGCTACACCTTC. This gives the protein CASSVSDRGGYGYTF.

This clone was observed a few times. This sequence joins TRBV19 and TRBJ1-5; the match to TRBD1 covers 8 bases. Germline V CDR1 and CDR2: LNHDA, SQIVND (reference sequence). The CDR3 is 19 residues long. Trimming cost V 4 bases and J 3 bases; bases outside gene matches: 17. CDR3 coding DNA: TGTGCCAGTAGTAACAGTAAGCTCGACAGGGGTGTATCCAATCAGCCCCAGCATTTT. It translates to CASSNSKLDRGVSNQPQHF.

The rearrangement uses TRBV6-5 and TRBJ1-6, with TRBD1 matching 8 bases. The CDR3 length is 14 residues. Germline CDR1 MNHEY, CDR2 SVGAGI. Trimming took 6 bases from V and 8 from J; bases not matched to a gene: 6. DNA of the CDR3: TGTGCCAGCAGACACGGACAGGGAGATTCACCCCTCCACTTT. As protein: CASRHGQGDSPLHF.

The chain joins TRBV12-5 to TRBJ2-6; possibly TRBD1 for D (5 bases). Trimming pared 6 bases from V and 1 base from J, leaving 10 bases between. This CDR3 is built from 15 residues. Germline V gene lookup returns CDR1 LGHNT and CDR2 FRNRAP. The CDR3: CASGLRGSGANVLTF. The CDR3, as DNA: TGTGCTAGTGGACTAAGGGGATCTGGGGCCAACGTCCTGACTTTC.

The rearrangement joins TRBV5-4 to TRBJ1-4, with a possible D match to TRBD1 (6 bases). Per germline, CDR1 SGHNT and CDR2 YYREEE (reference sequence). Trimming stripped 3 bases from V and 2 bases from J, with 11 bases between. This CDR3 is built from 15 residues. CDR3 region: CASSSTGTTNEKLFF. The CDR3 coding sequence is TGTGCCAGCAGCTCTACAGGGACGACTAATGAAAAACTGTTTTTT.

This rearrangement joins TRBV27 to TRBJ2-7; 7 bases align to TRBD1. The CDR3 spans 18 residues. Germline CDR1 is MNHEY and CDR2 is SMNVEV (reference sequence). Trimming at V came to 2 bases and at J to 0 bases, leaving 13 bases not matched to a gene. The CDR3 sequence: CASSLQGVGDRHSYEQYF. The CDR3 DNA reads TGTGCCAGCAGTTTACAGGGGGTCGGGGACAGACACTCCTACGAGCAGTACTTC.

The chain recombines TRBV6-5 with TRBJ1-2, with 10 positions matching TRBD1. CDR1 is MNHEY and CDR2 is SVGAGI in the germline V gene. CDR3 size: 12 residues. V gave up 8 bases and J gave up 3 bases; unmatched junction bases: 0. The CDR3 loop reads CASGQGDYGYTF. The CDR3 nucleotides are TGTGCCAGCGGACAGGGGGACTATGGCTACACCTTC.

The chain employs TRBV6-2 or TRBV6-3 and TRBJ2-1; D may be TRBD2 (5 bases). CDR1 is MNHEY, CDR2 SVGEGT, per germline. V was clipped by 0 bases and J by 1 base, with 10 bases between them. The CDR3 runs to 16 residues. CDR3 DNA: TGTGCCAGCAGTTACTCGTCGGGGTCTTCCTACAATGAGCAGTTCTTC. Its translation is CASSYSSGSSYNEQFF.

The rearrangement joins TRBV19 to TRBJ2-1; D may be TRBD2 (6 bases). CDR1 and CDR2 from the germline V gene are LNHDA and SQIVND (reference sequence). Trimming removed 5 bases at V and 0 bases at J, with 11 bases between. The CDR3 extends over 15 amino acids. As DNA, the CDR3 is TGTGCCAGTAGTCCCGGACTATACTCCTACAATGAGCAGTTCTTC. Amino acid sequence: CASSPGLYSYNEQFF.

Here the CDR3 reads CASSLPPNGYTF. The CDR3 nucleotides are TGTGCCAGCAGCTTACCCCCTAATGGCTACACCTTC. The V gene is TRBV7-9, the J gene TRBJ1-2; no firm D call. CDR1 SEHNR and CDR2 FQNEAQ come from the germline V gene (reference sequence). V lost 2 bases and J lost 6, with 7 bases in between. The CDR3 totals 12 residues.

This clone was seen just once. The chain combines TRBV5-4 with TRBJ2-5; TRBD2 is a possible D gene (5 bases). Germline values: CDR1 SGHNT, CDR2 YYREEE (reference sequence). The CDR3 extends over 14 amino acids. V lost 5 bases and J lost 4, with 15 bases in between. Written as DNA, the CDR3 is TGTGCCAGCAGTCGGGATCCAAGCGGAGAGACCCAGTACTTC. It codes for CASSRDPSGETQYF.

Written as DNA, the CDR3 is TGCGCCAGCAGCTTGGAATCGGGGATTAACGAGCAGTACTTC. Translated: CASSLESGINEQYF. The chain has TRBV5-1 and TRBJ2-7, with D maybe TRBD2 (5 bases). V was pared by 0 bases and J by 5 bases, with 12 bases between. Per germline, CDR1 SGHRS and CDR2 YFSETQ. This CDR3 has 14 amino acids.

This chain joins TRBV3-1 (or the pseudogene TRBV3-2) and TRBJ1-3, with 8 bases lining up with TRBD1. Germline CDR1 is LGHDT and CDR2 is YNNKEL (reference sequence). CDR3 size: 15 residues. J lost 2 bases, V lost 4 bases, and 4 bases had no gene match. The CDR3 is CASSPTGGAGNTIYF. CDR3 bases: TGTGCCAGCAGCCCCACAGGGGGTGCTGGAAACACCATATATTTT.

This chain connects TRBV7-6 to TRBJ2-1, with no clear D. The V end was cut by 2 bases, the J end by 8 bases, with 7 bases between. The CDR3 is 12 residues long. The germline gives CDR1 SGHVS, CDR2 FNYEAQ. CDR3 bases: TGTGCCAGCAGCTTACTAAGCGATGAGCAGTTCTTC. Its protein is CASSLLSDEQFF.

The V gene is TRBV6-2 or TRBV6-3, the J gene TRBJ2-4; 9 bases fit TRBD2. Germline CDR1 and CDR2: MNHEY and SVGEGT. This CDR3 is 18 amino acids long. The trim removed 3 bases at V and 0 bases at J, leaving 9 bases unmatched. CDR3 region: CASSYPGLAGGAKNIQYF. In DNA form, the CDR3 reads TGTGCCAGCAGTTATCCGGGACTAGCTGGAGGAGCCAAAAACATTCAGTACTTC.

The V call is TRBV7-8, the J call TRBJ1-3; D might be TRBD1 (6 bases). The CDR3 length is 13 residues. In germline, CDR1 is SGHVS, CDR2 FQNEAQ. Between the trimmed V and J ends, which lost 6 bases and 2 bases, there was a span of 8 bases. The CDR3 is CASSQGTGNTIYF. The CDR3 DNA follows: TGTGCCAGCAGTCAGGGGACTGGAAACACCATATATTTT.